The 21 T cell receptor beta chains below all came from one sample that was sequenced in a study of blood T cell repertoires in COVID-19. TCRdb keeps only in-frame clones here, not all; method: immunoSEQ multiplex PCR. This sample has under 250,000 clones; over 80% occur once, and the top ten carry over 2.5%. What was sequenced was PBMCs or T cells enriched from blood (not recorded which). The receptors come from a woman aged 35 to 49 who had been exposed to COVID-19.

This clone was seen only once. The J gene is TRBJ2-7, the V gene TRBV28; the D is unclear. CDR3 length: 14 amino acids. Germline V lookup: CDR1 MDHEN, CDR2 SYDVKM. The V and J ends lost 2 bases and 2 bases respectively, with 10 bases between them. The CDR3 sequence is CASSLGSFPYEQYV. In DNA form, the CDR3 reads TGTGCCAGCAGTTTAGGCTCCTTCCCCTACGAGCAGTACGTC.

The chain uses TRBV6-5 and TRBJ2-7, with 9 nucleotides matching TRBD1. V trimming: 6 bases; J trimming: 1 base; junction bases outside the gene matches: 7. This CDR3 has 15 amino acids. Germline V gives CDR1 MNHEY, CDR2 SVGAGI. CDR3 sequence: CASRDIQGASYEQYV. Written as DNA, the CDR3 is TGTGCCAGCAGGGATATACAGGGGGCTTCCTACGAGCAGTACGTC.

This sequence joins TRBV7-2 and TRBJ2-3; D not resolved. Germline V gene lookup returns CDR1 SGHTA and CDR2 FQGNSA. The V gene lost 1 base and the J gene lost 3 bases, with 5 bases spanning the gap. CDR3 length: 13 residues. The CDR3 DNA is TGTGCCAGCAGCTTAGTAGTTACAGATACGCAGTATTTT. It encodes CASSLVVTDTQYF.

This rearrangement joins TRBV7-9 to TRBJ2-3, with 10 bases that match TRBD1. Germline CDR1 reads SEHNR; CDR2 reads FQNEAQ (reference sequence). The V segment lost 8 bases and the J segment 5 bases; nucleotides outside the gene matches: 7. The CDR3 runs to 14 residues. The CDR3 DNA sequence: TGTGCCAGCCGACCGGGACAGGGGTTAGATACGCAGTATTTT. Translated, it gives CASRPGQGLDTQYF.

V usage is TRBV7-3 and J usage is TRBJ1-2; 7 nucleotides line up with TRBD1. Germline lookup yields CDR1 SGHTA and CDR2 FQGTGA. V lost 4 bases and J lost 8; bases outside the gene matches: 7. The CDR3 sequence is 13 residues long. In nucleotides, the CDR3 is TGTGCCAGCAGCTCTCGACAGGGCGACGGCTACACCTTC. Translating it yields CASSSRQGDGYTF.

V gene TRBV7-6 combines with J gene TRBJ1-4; D perhaps matches TRBD1 (5 bases). This CDR3 spans 15 amino acids. The V and J ends lost 5 bases and 4 bases respectively, with 14 bases between them. Germline CDR1 SGHVS, CDR2 FNYEAQ. The CDR3 spells CASSRGTGYNEKLFF. CDR3 nucleotide sequence: TGTGCCAGCAGCCGCGGAACAGGATATAATGAAAAACTGTTTTTT.

The V and J genes are TRBV4-1 and TRBJ1-1, with 8 bases that match TRBD1. The CDR3 length is 16 residues. J was trimmed by 7 bases and V by 1 base; bases with no gene match: 11. Germline V gene data show CDR1 as MGHRA and CDR2 as YSYEKL. CDR3 sequence (DNA): TGCGCCAGCAGCCAAGGCAGGGCCAGGGGGCAAGGTGAAGCTTTCTTT. It codes for CASSQGRARGQGEAFF.

V usage is TRBV30 and J usage is TRBJ1-1; D ambiguous. This CDR3 is built from 11 residues. Germline lookup yields CDR1 GTSNPN and CDR2 SVGIG (reference sequence). V was trimmed by 0 bases and J by 6 bases, leaving 5 bases between them. CDR3: CAWSVLSEAFF. Written as DNA, the CDR3 is TGTGCCTGGAGTGTCTTGTCTGAAGCTTTCTTT.

The chain joins TRBV9 to TRBJ1-5, with unresolved D. Looked up from germline, CDR1 is SGDLS and CDR2 is YYNGEE. This CDR3 comprises 14 residues. Trimming pared 2 bases from V and 11 bases from J, leaving 17 bases between. Here the CDR3 DNA reads TGTGCCAGCAGCGTGGGCAGCACCATGGAGGCCCAGCATTTT. It encodes CASSVGSTMEAQHF.

V and J are TRBV7-2 and TRBJ2-3; 8 bases are a match to TRBD1. J was trimmed by 0 bases and V by 5 bases; bases with no gene match: 4. CDR1 and CDR2 (germline): SGHTA, FQGNSA. This CDR3 has 15 amino acids. CDR3 sequence: CASSQRTGSTDTQYF. CDR3 DNA sequence: TGTGCCAGCAGCCAACGGACAGGGAGCACAGATACGCAGTATTTT.

The chain combines TRBV27 with TRBJ1-6, with D perhaps matching TRBD1 (6 bases). The germline CDR1 and CDR2 sequences are MNHEY and SMNVEV (reference sequence). Trimming removed 3 bases from V and 10 bases from J, with 13 bases in between. The CDR3 has 14 residues. CDR3 sequence: CASSFFGGISPLHF. As DNA, the CDR3 is TGTGCCAGCAGTTTTTTTGGGGGCATATCACCCCTCCACTTT.

The chain has TRBV28 and TRBJ1-2, with TRBD1 as a possible D gene (6 bases). Germline V CDR1 and CDR2: MDHEN, SYDVKM. With 6 bases removed from V and 3 bases from J, the gap between germline ends came to 14 bases. The CDR3 loop spans 14 amino acids. For the CDR3, the DNA is TGTGCCAGCAGAGGGACGGGGGGGCACTATGGCTACACCTTC. The encoded protein is CASRGTGGHYGYTF.

This clone was counted once. The CDR3 sequence is CASSAGLVYGYTF. CDR3 nucleotide sequence: TGTGCCAGCAGCGCAGGGTTGGTCTATGGCTACACCTTC. The chain employs TRBV7-8 and TRBJ1-2; D perhaps matches TRBD1 (5 bases). The CDR3 spans 13 residues. CDR1 is SGHVS, CDR2 FQNEAQ, per germline. The V end was cut by 5 bases, the J end by 4 bases, with 11 bases between.

The rearrangement joins TRBV4-3 to TRBJ2-3; D possibly corresponds to TRBD2 (5 bases). Germline V gene sequence: CDR1 LGHNA, CDR2 YSLEER. Deletions cut 0 bases from V and 9 bases from J, with 10 bases between. This CDR3 spans 13 amino acids. CDR3 sequence: CASSQDEGRTQYF. DNA of the CDR3: TGCGCCAGCAGCCAAGATGAGGGCAGAACGCAGTATTTT.

This chain joins TRBV25-1 and TRBJ2-5; possible D gene TRBD2, 6 bases. The ends were cut back, 7 bases at V and 2 bases at J, with 14 bases in the middle. This CDR3 region has 14 residues. Germline V gene sequence: CDR1 MGHDK, CDR2 SYGVNS. The CDR3 DNA follows: TGTGCCAGCAACCGTCCCGGGGGTCAAGAGACCCAGTACTTC. Residues: CASNRPGGQETQYF.

The V and J genes are TRBV14 and TRBJ1-6; D unresolved. CDR1 and CDR2 from the germline V gene are SGHDN and FVKESK. The ends were cut back, 1 base at V and 3 bases at J, with 13 bases in the middle. The CDR3 is 17 amino acids. CDR3 coding DNA: TGTGCCAGCAGCCAAGTGGCGGGCAGCGGCTATAATTCACCCCTCCACTTT. This translates into CASSQVAGSGYNSPLHF.

V usage is TRBV5-1 and J usage is TRBJ1-2; 8 positions match TRBD1. Germline V gene data show CDR1 as SGHRS and CDR2 as YFSETQ. The CDR3 has 15 residues. Trimming took 4 bases from V and 3 from J; bases not matched to a gene: 8. The CDR3, as DNA: TGCGCCAGCAGCCGGACGGGACAGGTTGACTATGGCTACACCTTC. Translation gives CASSRTGQVDYGYTF.

The rearrangement joins TRBV24-1 to TRBJ2-2; no definite D call. Germline CDR1 reads KGHDR; CDR2 reads SFDVKD. Trimming took off 6 bases at V and 7 bases at J, with 8 bases between the two ends. The CDR3 runs to 12 residues. CDR3 protein: CATSLTIGELFF. The DNA for the CDR3 is TGTGCCACCAGTCTGACAATCGGGGAGCTGTTTTTT.

The CDR3 DNA follows: TGTGCCAGCAGCGTAGAGGGACTAGTCCAAGAGACCCAGTACTTC. Its protein product is CASSVEGLVQETQYF. The V gene is TRBV9, the J gene TRBJ2-5, with 8 positions matching TRBD2. Germline CDR1 SGDLS, CDR2 YYNGEE. The CDR3 consists of 15 residues. Unmatched junction bases numbered 2, after V lost 0 bases and J lost 1 base.

This chain links TRBV6-5 with TRBJ2-7, with 7 bases lining up with TRBD1. V lost 7 bases to trimming and J lost 2 bases; unmatched junction nucleotides: 5. The germline V gene has CDR1 MNHEY and CDR2 SVGAGI. The CDR3 runs 13 residues. This chain's CDR3 is CASKGDRTYEQYF. As DNA, the CDR3 is TGTGCCAGCAAAGGGGACAGAACCTACGAGCAGTACTTC.

The chain has TRBV11-3 and TRBJ2-1; no firm D call. Germline CDR1 SGHNT, CDR2 YENEEA. This CDR3 has 15 amino acids. V lost 0 bases, J lost 0 bases, and 6 bases lay in between. The CDR3 loop is CASSLDPSSYNEQFF. The CDR3 bases are TGTGCCAGCAGCTTAGACCCGAGCTCCTACAATGAGCAGTTCTTC. Full variable domain (remainder filled in from reference TRBV11-3 and TRBJ2-1): EAGVVQSPRYKIIEKKQPVAFWCNPISGHNTLYWYLQNLGQGPELLIRYENEEAVDDSQLPKDRFSAERLKGVDSTLKIQPAELGDSAVYLCASSLDPSSYNEQFFGPGTRLTVL.